The source of this T cell receptor (beta chain) is a study of cytomegalovirus exposure and HLA in healthy donors. The PCR made use of 60 Vbeta and 13 Jbeta primers. Sequenced by immunoSEQ multiplex PCR; TCRdb stores in-frame clones only, minus some. The listing contains 200,000 or so clones. V lost 4 bases and J lost 4; bases outside the gene matches: 7. Germline V gives CDR1 SGHRS, CDR2 YFSETQ. The CDR3 consists of 16 residues. The sample comprised PBMCs. The chain carries TRBV5-1 and TRBJ2-2; TRBD2 aligns across 10 bases. The source is a girl aged 2-10 years in good health and CMV-seropositive. In DNA form, the CDR3 reads TGCGCCAGCAGCCCGCGGACTAGCGGTTTCACCGGGGAGCTGTTTTTT. It codes for CASSPRTSGFTGELFF.